Below are 24 T cell receptor beta chains sequenced from a single sample in a study of cytomegalovirus exposure and HLA in healthy donors. Primers for the PCR totalled 60 Vbeta and 13 Jbeta. The table came from immunoSEQ multiplex PCR; TCRdb's copy has only in-frame clones and leaves some out. The sample has about 37,000 clones; 70% to 75% are singletons. The sequenced sample was PBMCs. The receptors here all came from a man aged 30 to 39 in good health and CMV-seronegative.

This rearrangement joins TRBV5-1 to TRBJ2-7; D is unresolved. The CDR3 totals 14 residues. The V gene's germline CDR1 is SGHRS and CDR2 YFSETQ. Trimming shortened V by 2 bases and J by 6 bases, and 15 bases separated the two germline ends. The CDR3 nucleotides are TGCGCCAGCAGCTTTGGCGGAGTACGAGGCGAGCAGTACTTC. This encodes CASSFGGVRGEQYF.

The chain links TRBV9 to TRBJ1-1; 12 nucleotides align to TRBD1. The trim removed 0 bases at V and 3 bases at J, leaving 6 bases unmatched. Germline V gives CDR1 SGDLS, CDR2 YYNGEE. The CDR3 is 17 amino acids. CDR3 residues: CASSVGGQGAFDTEAFF. The CDR3 DNA follows: TGTGCCAGCAGCGTAGGGGGACAGGGGGCCTTTGACACTGAAGCTTTCTTT.

The rearrangement uses TRBV27 and TRBJ2-3, with 15 bases identical to TRBD2. V lost 2 bases and J lost 0; bases outside the gene matches: 6. The CDR3 loop spans 19 amino acids. Germline V gene sequence: CDR1 MNHEY, CDR2 SMNVEV (reference sequence). The CDR3 DNA follows: TGTGCCAGCAGTTTAGGGAGGACTAGCGGGAGGGCAAGCACAGATACGCAGTATTTT. Protein product: CASSLGRTSGRASTDTQYF.

This rearrangement joins TRBV6-6 to TRBJ1-1, with D unresolved. CDR1 is MNHNY, CDR2 SVGAGI, per germline (reference sequence). The CDR3 is 14 residues long. V was pared by 8 bases and J by 3 bases, with 16 bases between. Here the CDR3 reads CASLLRSVDTEAFF. CDR3 nucleotide sequence: TGTGCCAGCCTACTCCGATCTGTCGACACTGAAGCTTTCTTT.

This clone has a single count. V usage is TRBV10-3 and J usage is TRBJ2-3; no clear D gene. V lost 8 bases, J lost 2 bases, and 11 bases lay in between. Germline values: CDR1 ENHRY, CDR2 SYGVKD. The CDR3 extends over 13 amino acids. The CDR3 sequence is CAISNRVTDTQYF. The CDR3 region has the DNA TGTGCCATCTCTAATCGGGTCACAGATACGCAGTATTTT.

The CDR3 protein is CASSQHTSGPPGDTQYF. The CDR3, as DNA: TGTGCCAGCAGCCAACATACTAGCGGGCCCCCGGGAGATACGCAGTATTTT. The chain couples TRBV4-2 to TRBJ2-3; 9 bases fit TRBD2. Germline CDR1 is LGHNA and CDR2 is YNFKEQ. V gave up 2 bases and J gave up 5 bases; unmatched junction bases: 11. The CDR3 is made up of 17 amino acids.

The rearrangement uses TRBV6-6 and TRBJ2-7; 15 positions match TRBD2. This CDR3 spans 15 amino acids. Germline-derived CDR1 and CDR2 are MNHNY and SVGAGI (reference sequence). Trimming removed 2 bases from V and 4 bases from J; junction bases left unmatched: 0. DNA of the CDR3: TGTGCCAGCAGTTACGGGACTAGCGGGAGGTACGAGCAGTACTTC. Its translation is CASSYGTSGRYEQYF.

The chain links TRBV7-9 to TRBJ1-2; no clear D gene. CDR1 SEHNR and CDR2 FQNEAQ come from the germline V gene (reference sequence). V gave up 0 bases and J gave up 4 bases, with 12 bases separating them. This CDR3 spans 15 amino acids. The DNA of the CDR3 is TGTGCCAGCAGCTTAGCCCCCGTCGGGTTCTATGGCTACACCTTC. Translating gives CASSLAPVGFYGYTF.

The chain joins TRBV19 to TRBJ1-5, with 8 nucleotides matching TRBD1. Trimming removed 7 bases from V and 4 bases from J; junction bases left unmatched: 9. Germline loops: CDR1 LNHDA, CDR2 SQIVND (reference sequence). CDR3 length: 15 amino acids. The CDR3 DNA is TGTGCCAGTAATCTCCCACAGGGGGAGAATCAGCCCCAGCATTTT. The encoded protein is CASNLPQGENQPQHF. The full variable domain, with the rest looked up from reference TRBV19 and TRBJ1-5, is DGGITQSPKYLFRKEGQNVTLSCEQNLNHDAMYWYRQDPGQGLRLIYYSQIVNDFQKGDIAEGYSVSREKKESFPLTVTSAQKNPTAFYLCASNLPQGENQPQHFGDGTRLSIL.

This clone occurred a few times. The chain uses TRBV9 and TRBJ2-1; TRBD2 matches 11 bases. The V gene's germline CDR1 is SGDLS and CDR2 YYNGEE. The CDR3 loop spans 17 amino acids. J gave up 10 bases and V 7 bases, and 19 bases lay outside the gene matches. The chain's CDR3 is CASEGVGLAGGLEEQFF. CDR3 DNA sequence: TGTGCCAGCGAGGGGGTGGGGCTAGCGGGGGGTCTAGAGGAGCAGTTCTTC.

V and J are TRBV27 and TRBJ2-2; D remains ambiguous. The CDR3 sequence is 13 residues long. The germline CDR1 and CDR2 sequences are MNHEY and SMNVEV (reference sequence). Trimming stripped 2 bases from V and 6 bases from J, with 7 bases between. This CDR3 reads CASSLVVAGELFF. CDR3 DNA: TGTGCCAGCAGTTTAGTGGTAGCCGGGGAGCTGTTTTTT.

The rearrangement uses TRBV14 and TRBJ2-6; no clear D gene. Germline V gene sequence: CDR1 SGHDN, CDR2 FVKESK. CDR3 size: 14 residues. The V end was cut by 6 bases, the J end by 0 bases, with 6 bases between. The CDR3 reads CASSFYSGANVLTF. The CDR3 DNA sequence: TGTGCCAGCAGTTTCTACTCTGGGGCCAACGTCCTGACTTTC. Combining the CDR3 with reference TRBV14 and TRBJ2-6 gives the whole variable domain EAGVTQFPSHSVIEKGQTVTLRCDPISGHDNLYWYRRVMGKEIKFLLHFVKESKQDESGMPNNRFLAERTGGTYSTLKVQPAELEDSGVYFCASSFYSGANVLTFGAGSRLTVL.

The rearrangement uses TRBV19 and TRBJ1-1; perhaps TRBD1 as D (5 bases). Germline V CDR1 and CDR2: LNHDA, SQIVND (reference sequence). CDR3 length equals 13 residues. The V end was cut by 8 bases, the J end by 5 bases, with 15 bases between. DNA of the CDR3: TGTGCCAGTTCCAGGGCCAAGGAGACTGAAGCTTTCTTT. Translating gives CASSRAKETEAFF.

To note about this clone: Other DNA variants within this sample encode the same CDR3. The chain couples TRBV6-5 to TRBJ1-2; 7 bases align to TRBD1. The V segment lost 6 bases and the J segment 2 bases; nucleotides outside the gene matches: 3. Looked up from germline, CDR1 is MNHEY and CDR2 is SVGAGI. This CDR3 comprises 13 residues. Here the CDR3 DNA reads TGTGCCAGCAGCCAGGGACAGAACTATGGCTACACCTTC. Translated, it gives CASSQGQNYGYTF.

The V call is TRBV5-1, the J call TRBJ1-5; D not certain. The V end was cut by 4 bases, the J end by 0 bases, with 14 bases between. CDR1 and CDR2 (germline): SGHRS, YFSETQ. The CDR3 contains 16 residues. The CDR3 spells CASSPLGRASNQPQHF. The CDR3 DNA sequence: TGCGCCAGCAGCCCACTCGGGAGGGCTAGCAATCAGCCCCAGCATTTT. The full variable domain, completed using reference TRBV5-1 and TRBJ1-5, is KAGVTQTPRYLIKTRGQQVTLSCSPISGHRSVSWYQQTPGQGLQFLFEYFSETQRNKGNFPGRFSGRQFSNSRSEMNVSTLELGDSALYLCASSPLGRASNQPQHFGDGTRLSIL.

This chain uses TRBV4-1 with TRBJ2-3, with TRBD2 matching 8 bases. Germline values: CDR1 MGHRA, CDR2 YSYEKL. The CDR3 loop spans 16 amino acids. V shed 2 bases and J 6 bases; nucleotides not matched to a gene: 10. CDR3 in DNA: TGCGCCAGCAGCCAAAACCGGGAGGGCCGTGTTGATACGCAGTATTTT. Translated, it gives CASSQNREGRVDTQYF.

The V and J genes are TRBV2 and TRBJ1-2; D is unresolved. In germline, CDR1 is SNHLY, CDR2 FYNNEI. The germline V and J ends were trimmed by 6 bases and 5 bases, with 16 bases remaining between them. The CDR3 sequence is 14 residues long. CDR3 bases: TGTGCCAGCAGGGAACTTCCAGGCTATTATGGCTACACCTTC. Translating it yields CASRELPGYYGYTF. Using reference TRBV2 and TRBJ1-2 for the parts outside the CDR3, the full variable domain is EPEVTQTPSHQVTQMGQEVILRCVPISNHLYFYWYRQILGQKVEFLVSFYNNEISEKSEIFDDQFSVERPDGSNFTLKIRSTKLEDSAMYFCASRELPGYYGYTFGSGTRLTVV.

This clone was counted a few times. The chain employs TRBV7-9 and TRBJ1-4, with 10 nucleotides matching TRBD1. Germline V gives CDR1 SEHNR, CDR2 FQNEAQ (reference sequence). Losses at the gene ends were 5 bases for V and 5 bases for J; bases not matched to a gene: 8. The CDR3 runs to 16 residues. CDR3 amino acids: CASSQPPGQGNEKLFF. The CDR3 nucleotides are TGTGCCAGCAGCCAACCCCCGGGACAGGGGAATGAAAAACTGTTTTTT.

The CDR3: CASGLPNTGELFF. Written as DNA, the CDR3 is TGTGCCAGTGGGCTACCAAACACCGGGGAGCTGTTTTTT. This chain uses TRBV25-1 with TRBJ2-2; the D is unclear. Trimming removed 9 bases from V and 2 bases from J, with 10 bases in between. The CDR3 has 13 residues. Germline lookup yields CDR1 MGHDK and CDR2 SYGVNS.

J is TRBJ1-2 and V is TRBV28; 9 bases are shared with TRBD1. Germline values: CDR1 MDHEN, CDR2 SYDVKM. CDR3 length: 14 residues. The ends lost 3 bases at V and 8 bases at J; junction bases unmatched: 7. CDR3 loop: CASSFGTGRVGYTF. The CDR3 DNA follows: TGTGCCAGCAGTTTTGGGACAGGGCGGGTCGGCTACACCTTC.

The gene calls are TRBV7-3 and TRBJ2-5, with 7 bases lining up with TRBD1. This CDR3 spans 16 amino acids. V dropped 5 bases and J dropped 5; count of bases not matched to a gene: 14. CDR1 SGHTA and CDR2 FQGTGA come from the germline V gene. The CDR3 sequence: CASSLSGQTRGETQYF. The DNA of the CDR3 is TGTGCCAGCAGCCTATCTGGACAGACCAGGGGGGAGACCCAGTACTTC.

Remarks on this clone: Germline and junction disagree at one end, which may indicate a read error. The rearrangement uses TRBV7-9 and TRBJ2-7; 7 positions agree with TRBD2. Germline CDR1 reads SEHNR; CDR2 reads FQNEAQ (reference sequence). This CDR3 spans 15 amino acids. The CDR3: CSSSLGEGISYEQYF. The DNA for the CDR3 is TGTTCCAGCAGCTTAGGGGAGGGAATATCCTACGAGCAGTACTTC.

In this sample, this clone turned up a few times. For the CDR3, the DNA is TGTGCCACCAGTCTCCCGGGACTAGCGGTCGAGCAGTACTTC. Translating gives CATSLPGLAVEQYF. The chain employs TRBV15 and TRBJ2-7; the match to TRBD2 covers 11 bases. Germline-derived CDR1 and CDR2 are LNHNV and YYDKDF (reference sequence). The CDR3 totals 14 residues. V lost 6 bases and J lost 6; bases outside the gene matches: 7.

The J gene is TRBJ2-5, the V gene TRBV5-1; D is unclear. In germline, CDR1 is SGHRS, CDR2 YFSETQ. The V gene lost 5 bases and the J gene lost 3 bases, with 8 bases spanning the gap. CDR3 length equals 12 residues. The CDR3 nucleotides are TGCGCCAGCAGGACGGGTGAAGAGACCCAGTACTTC. It is translated as CASRTGEETQYF.